The next 4 T cell receptor beta chains were all read from a single sample in a study of blood T cell repertoires in COVID-19. Some clones are missing from TCRdb's copy, which holds only in-frame ones; the method was immunoSEQ multiplex PCR. Among about 240,000 clones listed, around four fifths were seen once. Sequences were obtained from peripheral blood. Every receptor here comes from a man aged 50 or older with acute or convalescent COVID-19.

This chain uses TRBV11-2 with TRBJ2-5; 14 nucleotides agree with TRBD2. The CDR3 runs to 17 residues. The ends lost 2 bases at V and 3 bases at J; junction bases unmatched: 5. Germline-derived CDR1 and CDR2 are SGHAT and FQNNGV. CDR3 amino acids: CASSLRTSGRREETQYF. DNA of the CDR3: TGTGCCAGCAGCTTAAGGACTAGCGGGAGGAGGGAAGAGACCCAGTACTTC.

The V call is TRBV6-6, the J call TRBJ2-2, with 10 bases identical to TRBD2. Per germline, CDR1 MNHNY and CDR2 SVGAGI (reference sequence). V was clipped by 2 bases and J by 4 bases; unmatched bases: 4. CDR3 size: 16 residues. The CDR3 region is CASSYILAGSTGELFF. In DNA, the CDR3 is TGTGCCAGCAGTTACATACTAGCGGGGAGCACCGGGGAGCTGTTTTTT.

Only one count was recorded for this clone. This specimen includes other DNA sequences encoding the same CDR3. The chain employs TRBV18 and TRBJ2-7; possibly TRBD2 for D (5 bases). Germline values: CDR1 KGHSH, CDR2 LQKENI. This CDR3 spans 13 amino acids. The V end was cut by 3 bases, the J end by 0 bases, with 6 bases between. The CDR3 DNA is TGTGCCAGCTCACCCCGGGACTCCTACGAGCAGTACTTC. This sequence encodes CASSPRDSYEQYF. The full variable domain, rest sourced from reference TRBV18 and TRBJ2-7, is NAGVMQNPRHLVRRRGQEARLRCSPMKGHSHVYWYRQLPEEGLKFMVYLQKENIIDESGMPKERFSAEFPKEGPSILRIQQVVRGDSAAYFCASSPRDSYEQYFGPGTRLTVT.

The rearrangement uses TRBV27 and TRBJ2-1; 11 nucleotides match TRBD2. CDR1 and CDR2 from the germline V gene are MNHEY and SMNVEV (reference sequence). Trimming removed 3 bases from V and 8 bases from J; junction bases left unmatched: 9. This CDR3 has 16 amino acids. In nucleotides, the CDR3 is TGTGCCAGCAGTTTGACAACTAGCGGGAGAAGCGATGAGCAGTTCTTC. Residues: CASSLTTSGRSDEQFF.